One sample yielded the 21 T cell receptor beta chains listed below, sequenced in a study of regulatory T cells in long-lasting Graves disease. With iRepertoire HTBI primers and Arm-PCR of CDR3 regions, TCR beta libraries were built. MiXCR, applied by TCRdb to the multiplex PCR reads, yields one record per CDR3 protein. The sample has 400,000 to 450,000 distinct CDR3 sequences; about 16% are singletons. Sample time point: newly diagnosed GD, antithyroid drugs for less than 3 months. Extracted RNA from PBMCs served as the source of the TCR library. These data also formed part of another study, on T cells in Graves' hyperthyroidism and ophthalmopathy.

This specimen consisted of peripheral blood mononuclear cells (PBMCs), obtained at new diagnosis, from a patient treated with antithyroid drugs. The receptors originated from a woman aged 30 to 39 with Graves disease.

Regarding this clonotype: A read error is possible here, since a much larger clone lies one base away. Here the CDR3 DNA reads TGTGCCAGCAGCCCGCCTAGCGGGGGGGGAGGTGAGCAGTTCTTC. Translation: CASSPPSGGGGEQFF. This rearrangement joins TRBV11-2 to TRBJ2-1; 12 bases are a match to TRBD2. Germline loops: CDR1 SGHAT, CDR2 FQNNGV. The CDR3 totals 15 residues. The J segment lost 9 bases and the V segment lost 5 bases, leaving 8 bases of the junction unmatched.

The chain links TRBV19 to TRBJ1-1; D remains ambiguous. The V gene lost 3 bases and the J gene lost 5 bases, with 7 bases spanning the gap. The CDR3 loop spans 12 amino acids. The germline V gene has CDR1 LNHDA and CDR2 SQIVND (reference sequence). The CDR3 region is CASSIGRTEAFF. The CDR3 DNA follows: TGTGCCAGTAGTATCGGGCGGACTGAAGCTTTCTTT.

This clonotype was observed a few times. The chain links TRBV9 to TRBJ2-3; D is ambiguous. V lost 3 bases to trimming and J lost 5 bases, with 10 bases between them. The CDR3 extends over 13 amino acids. CDR1 is SGDLS, CDR2 YYNGEE, per germline. The chain's CDR3 is CASSAQYQDTQYF. The CDR3 coding sequence is TGTGCCAGCAGCGCCCAGTATCAAGATACGCAGTATTTT.

This clonotype appeared a few times. The V gene is TRBV4-1, the J gene TRBJ1-6, with unresolved D. V dropped 2 bases and J dropped 0 bases, with 8 bases sitting between them. CDR1 and CDR2 from the germline V gene are MGHRA and YSYEKL. The CDR3 contains 16 residues. Written as DNA, the CDR3 is TGCGCCAGCAGCCAAACAACGAGCTCCTATAATTCACCCCTCCACTTT. This encodes CASSQTTSSYNSPLHF.

This clonotype was seen at least ten times. This chain uses TRBV6-1 with TRBJ2-2; 8 positions agree with TRBD2. The ends lost 6 bases at V and 3 bases at J; junction bases unmatched: 6. Germline V lookup: CDR1 MNHNS, CDR2 SASEGT. The CDR3 runs 15 residues. CDR3 sequence (DNA): TGTGCCAGCAGATCGGGAGGGGTGGACACCGGGGAGCTGTTTTTT. It translates to CASRSGGVDTGELFF.

This clonotype was detected a few times. V usage is TRBV10-3 and J usage is TRBJ1-2; D ambiguous. Trimming stripped 2 bases from V and 2 bases from J, with 6 bases between. The CDR3 has 13 residues. The V gene's germline CDR1 is ENHRY and CDR2 SYGVKD. CDR3 region: CAISEGRNYGYTF. The CDR3, as DNA: TGTGCCATCAGTGAGGGGCGGAACTATGGCTACACCTTC.

This clonotype was picked up one time. The chain couples TRBV19 to TRBJ2-1; TRBD2 agrees at 8 bases. The CDR3 sequence is 15 residues long. The germline V gene has CDR1 LNHDA and CDR2 SQIVND (reference sequence). V gave up 1 base and J gave up 10 bases; unmatched junction bases: 9. CDR3 residues: CASSIAGGPLTEQFF. For the CDR3, the DNA is TGTGCCAGTAGTATAGCGGGAGGGCCACTAACGGAGCAGTTCTTC. Variable domain in full (rest from reference TRBV19 and TRBJ2-1): DGGITQSPKYLFRKEGQNVTLSCEQNLNHDAMYWYRQDPGQGLRLIYYSQIVNDFQKGDIAEGYSVSREKKESFPLTVTSAQKNPTAFYLCASSIAGGPLTEQFFGPGTRLTVL.

This chain links TRBV28 with TRBJ1-6, with D perhaps TRBD1 (5 bases). Germline V gives CDR1 MDHEN, CDR2 SYDVKM. The CDR3 sequence is 13 residues long. V shed 4 bases and J shed 9 bases, with 10 bases lying between them. CDR3 nucleotide sequence: TGTGCCAGCAGTTGGCAGGGAAGTTCACCCCTCCACTTT. It yields the protein CASSWQGSSPLHF.

This clonotype has just a few counts. This chain uses TRBV7-9 with TRBJ1-2; D remains unclear. The length of the CDR3 is 13 residues. Germline CDR1 SEHNR, CDR2 FQNEAQ (reference sequence). The V gene lost 1 base and the J gene lost 12 bases, with 15 bases spanning the gap. CDR3 region: CASSLEVWQVDTF. The DNA of the CDR3 is TGTGCCAGCAGCTTAGAGGTCTGGCAGGTGGACACCTTC.

This clonotype was seen many times. The J gene is TRBJ2-5, the V gene TRBV5-1; the D call may be TRBD1 or TRBD2 (5 bases each). CDR1 SGHRS and CDR2 YFSETQ come from the germline V gene. This CDR3 comprises 14 residues. Trimming shortened V by 3 bases and J by 10 bases, and 19 bases separated the two germline ends. In nucleotides, the CDR3 is TGCGCCAGCAGCTCCGGGACCCGTCAATGGGGCCAGTACTTC. As protein: CASSSGTRQWGQYF.

This clonotype has at least ten counts. This chain joins TRBV18 and TRBJ2-5; D is possibly TRBD2 (5 bases). The CDR3 is 15 residues long. Germline V lookup: CDR1 KGHSH, CDR2 LQKENI. V lost 3 bases and J 13 bases, leaving 24 bases between the germline ends. CDR3 sequence reads: CASSPNREKPIGWYF. The CDR3 DNA reads TGTGCCAGCTCACCCAATAGGGAGAAGCCAATTGGGTGGTACTTC.

This clonotype was seen repeatedly, ten times or more. The chain recombines TRBV29-1 with TRBJ2-1; 13 nucleotides align to TRBD2. Germline V gene data show CDR1 as SQVTM and CDR2 as ANQGSEA. The CDR3 consists of 15 residues. Trimming removed 5 bases from V and 3 bases from J; junction bases left unmatched: 4. In nucleotides, the CDR3 is TGCAGCGTTCCTCGGACTAGCGGGAGCTACAATGAGCAGTTCTTC. Amino acid sequence: CSVPRTSGSYNEQFF.

Ten or more counts support this clonotype. CDR3 sequence reads: CASGTSGSSGANVLTF. DNA for the CDR3: TGCGCCAGTGGGACTAGCGGCAGCTCTGGGGCCAACGTCCTGACTTTC. The chain links TRBV5-1 to TRBJ2-6, with TRBD2 matching over 11 bases. Germline V gene sequence: CDR1 SGHRS, CDR2 YFSETQ. V dropped 8 bases and J dropped 0; count of bases not matched to a gene: 4. The CDR3 totals 16 residues.

There are many counts of this clonotype. V gene TRBV6-2 or TRBV6-3 combines with J gene TRBJ1-1; D call uncertain. CDR1 and CDR2 (germline): MNHEY, SVGEGT. CDR3 size: 12 residues. Between the trimmed V and J ends, which lost 6 bases and 6 bases, there was a span of 11 bases. The CDR3 is CASSLGFPEAFF. CDR3 in DNA: TGTGCCAGCAGCCTAGGGTTCCCTGAAGCTTTCTTT.

This clonotype was detected many times. This rearrangement joins TRBV27 to TRBJ1-1; D is ambiguous. Germline CDR1 is MNHEY and CDR2 is SMNVEV (reference sequence). This CDR3 spans 13 amino acids. V was pared by 5 bases and J by 0 bases, with 7 bases between. The CDR3 DNA reads as TGTGCCAGCAGTCCCTTTTTGAACACTGAAGCTTTCTTT. Translated, it gives CASSPFLNTEAFF.

This clonotype was recorded at least ten times. The chain is built from TRBV11-2 and TRBJ2-5, with TRBD2 matching over 11 bases. This CDR3 has 16 amino acids. V shed 3 bases and J 5 bases; nucleotides not matched to a gene: 8. The germline V gene has CDR1 SGHAT and CDR2 FQNNGV. The DNA for the CDR3 is TGTGCCAGCAGCTTTAGTAGCGGGAGGGCCGGGGAGACCCAGTACTTC. It specifies CASSFSSGRAGETQYF.

In this sample, this clonotype turned up many times. The chain uses TRBV11-2 and TRBJ2-1; 14 nucleotides line up with TRBD2. Germline V gene lookup returns CDR1 SGHAT and CDR2 FQNNGV. V lost 5 bases to trimming and J lost 7 bases; unmatched junction nucleotides: 13. CDR3 length equals 18 residues. The CDR3 region has the DNA TGTGCCAGCAGCATCGGGACTAGCGGGAGCCGGGGCTGGAATGAGCAGTTCTTC. This encodes CASSIGTSGSRGWNEQFF.

On this clonotype: No conserved phenylalanine or tryptophan is present at the end of the CDR3, so a read error is the likely explanation. The gene calls are TRBV10-3 and TRBJ2-1, with TRBD1 matching over 9 bases. The germline gives CDR1 ENHRY, CDR2 SYGVKD. Trimming took 6 bases from V and 5 from J; bases not matched to a gene: 8. CDR3 size: 15 residues. The CDR3 loop reads CAIRTSGTGNNEQFS. CDR3 DNA: TGTGCCATCAGAACATCCGGGACAGGGAACAATGAGCAGTTCTCC.

This clonotype was seen repeatedly, ten times or more. The V gene is TRBV2, the J gene TRBJ1-1; D is undetermined. This CDR3 has 13 amino acids. CDR1 and CDR2 from the germline V gene are SNHLY and FYNNEI. The ends were cut back, 6 bases at V and 1 base at J, with 9 bases in the middle. The CDR3 sequence: CASRTEQNTEAFF. In DNA, the CDR3 is TGTGCCAGCAGGACGGAACAGAACACTGAAGCTTTCTTT.

Many counts were recorded for this clonotype. The chain carries TRBV12-3 or TRBV12-4 and TRBJ2-7, with 8 bases matching TRBD2. The ends lost 5 bases at V and 4 bases at J; junction bases unmatched: 7. This CDR3 has 14 amino acids. CDR3 nucleotide sequence: TGTGCCAGCAGTCCTAAGCGGGAGCTATACGAGCAGTACTTC. It specifies CASSPKRELYEQYF.

This clonotype came up many times. This sequence joins TRBV6-5 and TRBJ2-2; D is unclear. V gave up 0 bases and J gave up 7 bases, with 9 bases separating them. This CDR3 has 14 amino acids. The germline V gene encodes CDR1 MNHEY and CDR2 SVGAGI. In nucleotides, the CDR3 is TGTGCCAGCAGTTACTCGTTGATTAACGGGGAGCTGTTTTTT. Its protein product is CASSYSLINGELFF.